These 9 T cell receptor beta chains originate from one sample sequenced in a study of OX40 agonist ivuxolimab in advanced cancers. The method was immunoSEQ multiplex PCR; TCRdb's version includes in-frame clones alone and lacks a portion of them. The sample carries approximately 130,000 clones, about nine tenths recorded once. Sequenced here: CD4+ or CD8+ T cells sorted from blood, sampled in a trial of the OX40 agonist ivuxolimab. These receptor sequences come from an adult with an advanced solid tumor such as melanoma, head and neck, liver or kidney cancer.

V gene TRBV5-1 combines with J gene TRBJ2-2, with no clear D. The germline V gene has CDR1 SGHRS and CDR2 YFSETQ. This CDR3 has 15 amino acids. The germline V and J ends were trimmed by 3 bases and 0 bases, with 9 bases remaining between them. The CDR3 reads CASSYSQSNTGELFF. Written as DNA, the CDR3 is TGCGCCAGCAGCTACAGCCAATCGAACACCGGGGAGCTGTTTTTT.

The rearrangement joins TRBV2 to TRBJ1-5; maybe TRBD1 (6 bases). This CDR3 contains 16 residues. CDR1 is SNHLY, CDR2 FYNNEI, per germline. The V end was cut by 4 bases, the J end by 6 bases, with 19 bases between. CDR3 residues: CASSASTGLIGQPQHF. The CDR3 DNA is TGTGCCAGCAGTGCCTCTACAGGGTTGATCGGTCAGCCCCAGCATTTT.

Written as DNA, the CDR3 is TGTGCCAGCAGTCCGCTAGGGCCAAACAATGAGCAGTTCTTC. Translated: CASSPLGPNNEQFF. The chain has TRBV27 and TRBJ2-1; D is undetermined. V was clipped by 5 bases and J by 5 bases, with 13 bases between them. The CDR3 consists of 14 residues. CDR1 is MNHEY and CDR2 is SMNVEV in the germline V gene (reference sequence).

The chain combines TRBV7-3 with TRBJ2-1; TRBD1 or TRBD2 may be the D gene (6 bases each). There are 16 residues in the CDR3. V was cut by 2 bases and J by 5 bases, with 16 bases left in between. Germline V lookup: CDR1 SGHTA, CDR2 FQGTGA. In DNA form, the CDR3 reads TGTGCCAGCAGCTTATTGGGGGGCGCACTCAACAATGAGCAGTTCTTC. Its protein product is CASSLLGGALNNEQFF.

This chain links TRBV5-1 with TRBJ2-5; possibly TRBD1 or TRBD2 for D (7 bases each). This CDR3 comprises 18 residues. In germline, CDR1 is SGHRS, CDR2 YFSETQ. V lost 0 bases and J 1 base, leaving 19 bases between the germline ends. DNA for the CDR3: TGCGCCAGCAGCTTGGCCTGGCTAGCGGAGGGGGCCCAAGAGACCCAGTACTTC. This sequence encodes CASSLAWLAEGAQETQYF.

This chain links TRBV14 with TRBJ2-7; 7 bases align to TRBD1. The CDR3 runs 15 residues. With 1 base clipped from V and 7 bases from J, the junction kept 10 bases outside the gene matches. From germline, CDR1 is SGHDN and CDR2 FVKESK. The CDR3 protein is CASSQVGRGSREQYF. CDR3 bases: TGTGCCAGCAGCCAAGTCGGCAGGGGGTCGCGGGAGCAGTACTTC.

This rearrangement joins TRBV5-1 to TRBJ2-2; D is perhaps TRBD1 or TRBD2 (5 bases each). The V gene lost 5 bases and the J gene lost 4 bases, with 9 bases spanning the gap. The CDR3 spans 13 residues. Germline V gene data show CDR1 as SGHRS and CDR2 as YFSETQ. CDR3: CASRRGTTGELFF. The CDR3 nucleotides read TGCGCCAGCAGGAGGGGCACCACCGGGGAGCTGTTTTTT.

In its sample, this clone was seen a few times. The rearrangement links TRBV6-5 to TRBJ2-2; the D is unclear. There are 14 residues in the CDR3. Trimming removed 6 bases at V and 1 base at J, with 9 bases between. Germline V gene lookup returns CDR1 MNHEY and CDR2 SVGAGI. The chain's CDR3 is CASSGRVNTGELFF. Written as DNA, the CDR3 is TGTGCCAGCAGCGGACGGGTGAACACCGGGGAGCTGTTTTTT.

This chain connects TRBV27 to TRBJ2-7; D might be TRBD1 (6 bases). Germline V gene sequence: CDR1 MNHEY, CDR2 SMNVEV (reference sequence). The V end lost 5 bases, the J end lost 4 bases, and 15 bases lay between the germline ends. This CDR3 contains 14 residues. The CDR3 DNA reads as TGTGCCAGCAGTCAGATCGAACAGGGATACGAGCAGTACTTC. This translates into CASSQIEQGYEQYF.